One and the same sample provided the 30 T cell receptor beta chains below, sequenced in a study of regulatory T cells in long-lasting Graves disease (dated by TCRdb to about 2021). Library preparation was by multiplex PCR. Sequencing instrument: Illumina HiSeq 4000. TCR beta libraries were built with iRepertoire HTBI primers and Arm-PCR amplification of CDR3 regions. TCRdb reanalyzed the raw reads on its own, using fastp at Q25 for trimming and MiXCR for clone calling, and kept in-frame beta chains. Rows with a matching CDR3 protein are joined into one entry that keeps the most common DNA and genes. Recorded for this sample are hundreds of thousands of distinct CDR3 sequences; about 12% of them occurred a single time. The ten biggest clones cover 8.9% of the sample. This specimen's time point label, interpreted: newly diagnosed GD, antithyroid drugs for less than 3 months. RNA was extracted from PBMCs in TRIzol for both TCR sequencing and RNA sequencing.

The same data also went into a second study, on T cells in Graves' hyperthyroidism and ophthalmopathy.

Sequencing used peripheral blood mononuclear cells (PBMCs), obtained at new diagnosis, from a patient treated with antithyroid drugs. The receptors shown here come from a woman aged 30 to 39 with Graves disease. Donor details come from another sample of the same person, matched by shared clones.

The chain joins TRBV6-4 to TRBJ1-6, with TRBD1 as a possible D gene (5 bases). This CDR3 is built from 16 residues. Germline V gene lookup returns CDR1 MRHNA and CDR2 SNTAGT. V was clipped by 0 bases and J by 8 bases, with 14 bases between them. The CDR3 region has the DNA TGTGCCAGCAGTGACTCGACTGTTTCAGGGTATTCACCCCTCCACTTT. Translating it yields CASSDSTVSGYSPLHF.

This clonotype was detected many times. The chain couples TRBV28 to TRBJ2-2; 10 bases agree with TRBD2. This CDR3 contains 17 residues. V trimming: 4 bases; J trimming: 0 bases; junction bases outside the gene matches: 5. CDR1 is MDHEN and CDR2 is SYDVKM in the germline V gene. The CDR3 nucleotides read TGTGCCAGCAGTTATTTAGGGACTAGCGCGAACACCGGGGAGCTGTTTTTT. This sequence encodes CASSYLGTSANTGELFF.

The chain employs TRBV2 and TRBJ1-3, with TRBD1 as a possible D gene (5 bases). The V end lost 6 bases, the J end lost 1 base, and 19 bases lay between the germline ends. The CDR3 has 17 residues. Germline CDR1 SNHLY, CDR2 FYNNEI. The CDR3 here is CASRGQGIWRSGNTIYF. Written as DNA, the CDR3 is TGTGCCAGCAGGGGGCAGGGAATCTGGCGATCTGGAAACACCATATATTTT.

The V and J genes are TRBV5-4 and TRBJ2-6, with 10 bases aligning to TRBD1. The CDR3 is 16 amino acids. With 5 bases clipped from V and 0 bases from J, the junction kept 2 bases outside the gene matches. The germline V gene encodes CDR1 SGHNT and CDR2 YYREEE (reference sequence). The CDR3 reads CASRTGGASGANVLTF. Here the CDR3 DNA reads TGTGCCAGCAGGACAGGGGGCGCCTCTGGGGCCAACGTCCTGACTTTC.

At least ten counts were recorded for this clonotype. This chain links TRBV6-1 with TRBJ2-7; 7 nucleotides align to TRBD2. CDR3 length equals 15 residues. V gave up 3 bases and J gave up 3 bases; unmatched junction bases: 8. Germline V gives CDR1 MNHNS, CDR2 SASEGT. The CDR3 DNA reads as TGTGCCAGCAGTGAGAGTGAGGCTAGCGGCTACGAGCAGTACTTC. Its translation is CASSESEASGYEQYF.

The table lists this clonotype with many counts. J is TRBJ1-2 and V is TRBV6-2 or TRBV6-3; 9 bases map to TRBD1. After removal of 6 bases from V and 0 bases from J, the junction contained 5 bases not matched to a gene. The germline gives CDR1 MNHEY, CDR2 SVGEGT. CDR3 length equals 15 residues. The CDR3 reads CASRWDREANYGYTF. For the CDR3, the DNA is TGTGCCAGCAGATGGGACAGGGAAGCTAACTATGGCTACACCTTC.

This clonotype was seen only a few times. DNA of the CDR3: TGCAGCGTCCCGACAGATACCAACTATGGCTACACCTTC. This sequence encodes CSVPTDTNYGYTF. The chain combines TRBV29-1 with TRBJ1-2, with a tentative D call TRBD1 (5 bases). CDR1 and CDR2 from the germline V gene are SQVTM and ANQGSEA. The CDR3 has 13 residues. V lost 6 bases and J 2 bases, leaving 13 bases between the germline ends.

This clonotype was seen once. As the CDR3 is not closed by the conserved phenylalanine or tryptophan, this likely results from a read error. No DNA is shown, since the ends of the CDR3 on it are uncertain; the CDR3 is the one TCRdb lists. Here the CDR3 reads CSARRTGGKSPRHL. The V call is TRBV20-1, the J call TRBJ1-6; the DNA was not used to check the table's D call, TRBD1. Germline CDR1 and CDR2: DFQATT and SNEGSKA (reference sequence). The CDR3 sequence runs 14 residues, both termini included.

This clonotype was counted ten times or more. This chain connects TRBV9 to TRBJ2-7; no clear D gene. This CDR3 has 15 residues. V was shortened by 5 bases and J by 2 bases, with 17 bases between the two germline ends. Germline assignment: CDR1 SGDLS and CDR2 YYNGEE. The CDR3 nucleotides are TGTGCCAGCAGTATTCACCCGACGGCTACCTACGAGCAGTACTTC. Amino acids: CASSIHPTATYEQYF.

This clonotype has ten or more counts. The V gene is TRBV7-2, the J gene TRBJ2-1; a possible D gene is TRBD2 (5 bases). This CDR3 is built from 15 residues. CDR1 is SGHTA, CDR2 FQGNSA, per germline. V dropped 2 bases and J dropped 3 bases, with 11 bases sitting between them. CDR3 region: CASSLQGGGYNEQFF. As DNA, the CDR3 is TGTGCCAGCAGCTTACAAGGAGGAGGCTACAATGAGCAGTTCTTC.

As regards this clonotype: A much larger clone is a single base away; this may be a read error. The V and J genes are TRBV11-2 and TRBJ2-7, with TRBD1 identical over 7 bases. Germline V lookup: CDR1 SGHAT, CDR2 FQNNGV. The CDR3 consists of 15 residues. V shed 1 base, J shed 7 bases, and the junction held 10 bases outside the gene matches. The CDR3 region is CASSLATGLPGEQYF. The CDR3 DNA sequence: TGTGCCAGCAGCTTAGCGACAGGGTTGCCGGGAGAGCAGTACTTC.

In this sample, this clonotype turned up many times. The chain recombines TRBV7-2 with TRBJ2-5; 9 bases agree with TRBD1. CDR3 length: 13 amino acids. Germline CDR1 reads SGHTA; CDR2 reads FQGNSA. The trim removed 6 bases at V and 5 bases at J, leaving 4 bases unmatched. CDR3 nucleotide sequence: TGTGCCAGCAGTTACGACAGGGGGGAGACCCAGTACTTC. Residues: CASSYDRGETQYF. Using reference TRBV7-2 and TRBJ2-5 for the parts outside the CDR3, the full variable domain is GAGVSQSPSNKVTEKGKDVELRCDPISGHTALYWYRQSLGQGLEFLIYFQGNSAPDKSGLPSDRFSAERTGGSVSTLTIQRTQQEDSAVYLCASSYDRGETQYFGPGTRLLVL.

This clonotype has only a few counts. The chain has TRBV12-3 or TRBV12-4 and TRBJ2-7; 11 bases are a match to TRBD2. This CDR3 comprises 16 residues. V trimming: 6 bases; J trimming: 2 bases; junction bases outside the gene matches: 9. The CDR3: CASREGTSGSPYEQYF. CDR3 in DNA: TGTGCCAGCAGGGAAGGAACTAGCGGGAGCCCCTACGAGCAGTACTTC.

This chain joins TRBV27 and TRBJ2-1, with D possibly TRBD1 on 6 matching bases. The CDR3 extends over 15 amino acids. The germline V gene encodes CDR1 MNHEY and CDR2 SMNVEV (reference sequence). The V end was cut by 6 bases, the J end by 1 base, with 13 bases between. CDR3 sequence: CASRIATGSYNEQFF. CDR3 DNA: TGTGCCAGCAGGATTGCGACAGGATCCTACAATGAGCAGTTCTTC.

This clonotype was seen many times. This chain links TRBV6-1 with TRBJ2-7; D tentatively reads TRBD1 or TRBD2 (5 bases each). There are 15 residues in the CDR3. From germline, CDR1 is MNHNS and CDR2 SASEGT. Trimming cost V 7 bases and J 5 bases, with 21 bases left between them. Here the CDR3 reads CASTYGERGSDEQYF. The CDR3 DNA reads as TGTGCCAGCACCTACGGGGAGAGGGGATCTGACGAGCAGTACTTC.

There are many counts of this clonotype. V is TRBV28 and J is TRBJ2-7; D call uncertain. CDR3 length: 12 residues. V gave up 8 bases and J gave up 3 bases, with 11 bases separating them. Germline CDR1 and CDR2: MDHEN and SYDVKM. CDR3 amino acids: CASASLSYEQYF. CDR3 DNA sequence: TGTGCCAGCGCGAGTCTTAGCTACGAGCAGTACTTC.

This clonotype was counted ten times or more. CDR3 sequence: CASSLGGWPNTEAFF. In nucleotides, the CDR3 is TGTGCCAGCAGCTTAGGAGGTTGGCCAAACACTGAAGCTTTCTTT. The chain is built from TRBV7-8 and TRBJ1-1; D is undetermined. The CDR3 is 15 amino acids. Trimming removed 1 base from V and 2 bases from J, with 11 bases in between. Germline V lookup: CDR1 SGHVS, CDR2 FQNEAQ.

This clonotype was found many times. The V call is TRBV28, the J call TRBJ2-1; D unclear. Germline CDR1 and CDR2: MDHEN and SYDVKM. The CDR3 has 12 residues. V lost 2 bases to trimming and J lost 8 bases, with 7 bases between them. The CDR3 DNA follows: TGTGCCAGCAGTTTAAACGGATATGAGCAGTTCTTC. Its protein is CASSLNGYEQFF. The variable domain in full, with the rest retrieved from reference TRBV28 and TRBJ2-1, is DVKVTQSSRYLVKRTGEKVFLECVQDMDHENMFWYRQDPGLGLRLIYFSYDVKMKEKGDIPEGYSVSREKKERFSLILESASTNQTSMYLCASSLNGYEQFFGPGTRLTVL.

At least ten counts were recorded for this clonotype. The rearrangement uses TRBV6-2 or TRBV6-3 and TRBJ2-3; 7 nucleotides match TRBD2. Germline assignment: CDR1 MNHEY and CDR2 SVGEGT. The CDR3 extends over 15 amino acids. Trimming at V came to 2 bases and at J to 3 bases, leaving 5 bases not matched to a gene. Here the CDR3 DNA reads TGTGCCAGCAGTTACGGGGGGGGTAGTACAGATACGCAGTATTTT. Amino acid sequence: CASSYGGGSTDTQYF.

This clonotype was recorded many times. This chain links TRBV27 with TRBJ2-7; D remains unclear. V was cut by 5 bases and J by 4 bases, with 18 bases left in between. This CDR3 contains 15 residues. Germline values: CDR1 MNHEY, CDR2 SMNVEV (reference sequence). The CDR3 DNA is TGTGCCAGCAGTCTAAACCGGGTCCCAAAATACGAGCAGTACTTC. This gives the protein CASSLNRVPKYEQYF.

This clonotype was seen many times. V usage is TRBV20-1 and J usage is TRBJ1-5; possibly TRBD1 for D (5 bases). The V gene's germline CDR1 is DFQATT and CDR2 SNEGSKA (reference sequence). CDR3 size: 14 residues. The germline V and J ends were trimmed by 6 bases and 6 bases, with 18 bases remaining between them. The CDR3 loop is CSAHSRGEVQPQHF. DNA for the CDR3: TGCAGTGCGCATAGCCGAGGGGAGGTTCAGCCCCAGCATTTT.

This clonotype was seen repeatedly, ten times or more. This chain joins TRBV7-8 and TRBJ1-6; TRBD1 matches 12 bases. V shed 2 bases and J 10 bases; nucleotides not matched to a gene: 12. This CDR3 has 18 residues. Germline V lookup: CDR1 SGHVS, CDR2 FQNEAQ. CDR3 bases: TGTGCCAGCAGCTTAAGGCCCGGGACAGGGGGCGCACTGTCACCCCTCCACTTT. Residues: CASSLRPGTGGALSPLHF.

This chain joins TRBV7-9 and TRBJ1-5; D is possibly TRBD1 (5 bases). This CDR3 has 13 residues. V lost 5 bases to trimming and J lost 8 bases, with 13 bases between them. The V gene's germline CDR1 is SEHNR and CDR2 FQNEAQ (reference sequence). The CDR3 DNA sequence: TGTGCCAGCAGCGGACCAGGGTTTGAGCCCCAGCATTTT. Its protein is CASSGPGFEPQHF.

The chain links TRBV20-1 to TRBJ2-3, with 13 bases identical to TRBD2. The CDR3 has 14 residues. V trimming: 6 bases; J trimming: 2 bases; junction bases outside the gene matches: 2. CDR1 and CDR2 (germline): DFQATT, SNEGSKA (reference sequence). For the CDR3, the DNA is TGCAGTGCGGGGACTAGCGGGGTCACAGATACGCAGTATTTT. Translation: CSAGTSGVTDTQYF.

In its sample, this clonotype was seen many times. This chain links TRBV19 with TRBJ1-5; D not resolved. This CDR3 has 15 residues. CDR1 and CDR2 (germline): LNHDA, SQIVND (reference sequence). Trimming took 3 bases from V and 6 from J, leaving 15 bases between them. CDR3 sequence: CASSMIGGTGQPQHF. The CDR3 nucleotides are TGTGCCAGTAGTATGATCGGTGGAACGGGTCAGCCCCAGCATTTT. Complete variable domain (other parts from reference TRBV19 and TRBJ1-5): DGGITQSPKYLFRKEGQNVTLSCEQNLNHDAMYWYRQDPGQGLRLIYYSQIVNDFQKGDIAEGYSVSREKKESFPLTVTSAQKNPTAFYLCASSMIGGTGQPQHFGDGTRLSIL.

The chain has TRBV18 and TRBJ2-1; D possibly corresponds to TRBD2 (5 bases). The germline CDR1 and CDR2 sequences are KGHSH and LQKENI. The V and J ends lost 3 bases and 4 bases respectively, with 10 bases between them. The CDR3 has 14 amino acids. The CDR3 reads CASSPPGWYNEQFF. DNA of the CDR3: TGTGCCAGCTCACCTCCGGGATGGTACAATGAGCAGTTCTTC. Full variable domain (rest looked up from reference TRBV18 and TRBJ2-1): NAGVMQNPRHLVRRRGQEARLRCSPMKGHSHVYWYRQLPEEGLKFMVYLQKENIIDESGMPKERFSAEFPKEGPSILRIQQVVRGDSAAYFCASSPPGWYNEQFFGPGTRLTVL.

V is TRBV24-1 and J is TRBJ1-2; D is perhaps TRBD1 (6 bases). Germline-derived CDR1 and CDR2 are KGHDR and SFDVKD. Trimming shortened V by 5 bases and J by 3 bases, and 12 bases separated the two germline ends. The CDR3 extends over 14 amino acids. The CDR3 DNA sequence: TGTGCCACCAGTGCAGGGGCCTGGGACTATGGCTACACCTTC. It yields the protein CATSAGAWDYGYTF.

This chain connects TRBV18 to TRBJ2-4; tentatively, D is TRBD2 (6 bases). Germline V gene sequence: CDR1 KGHSH, CDR2 LQKENI. Trimming took off 0 bases at V and 4 bases at J, with 16 bases between the two ends. The CDR3 contains 17 residues. The DNA for the CDR3 is TGTGCCAGCTCACCACCGGCCTTGGGCGGGGATAAAAACATTCAGTACTTC. It translates to CASSPPALGGDKNIQYF.

This clonotype was seen at least ten times. V and J are TRBV5-1 and TRBJ1-1, with a possible D match to TRBD1 (6 bases). This CDR3 region has 15 residues. In germline, CDR1 is SGHRS, CDR2 YFSETQ. V lost 0 bases and J 1 base, leaving 10 bases between the germline ends. CDR3 protein: CASSLGGQQNTEAFF. CDR3 nucleotide sequence: TGCGCCAGCAGCTTGGGCGGACAGCAGAACACTGAAGCTTTCTTT.

This clonotype was detected ten times or more. The chain combines TRBV4-1 with TRBJ2-7, with 11 nucleotides matching TRBD1. J lost 5 bases, V lost 1 base, and 1 base had no gene match. The CDR3 length is 14 residues. CDR1 and CDR2 (germline): MGHRA, YSYEKL. CDR3 loop: CASSQAGQGDEQYF. The DNA for the CDR3 is TGCGCCAGCAGCCAAGCGGGACAGGGGGACGAGCAGTACTTC.